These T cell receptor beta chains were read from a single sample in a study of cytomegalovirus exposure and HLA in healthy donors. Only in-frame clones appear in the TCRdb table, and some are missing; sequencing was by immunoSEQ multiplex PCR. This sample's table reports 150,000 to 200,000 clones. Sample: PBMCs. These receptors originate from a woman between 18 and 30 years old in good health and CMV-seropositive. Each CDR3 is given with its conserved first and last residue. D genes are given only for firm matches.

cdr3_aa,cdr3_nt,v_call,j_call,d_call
CASSQDYGSSGNTIYF,TGCGCCAGCAGCCAAGATTACGGGTCCTCTGGAAACACCATATATTTT,TRBV4-3,TRBJ1-3,.
CASSLGLAGDYNEQFF,TGTGCCAGCAGCCTGGGACTAGCGGGAGATTACAATGAGCAGTTCTTC,TRBV5-4,TRBJ2-1,TRBD2
CASSLPGTGSWGEQFF,TGCGCCAGCAGCTTGCCCGGGACAGGGAGTTGGGGTGAGCAGTTCTTC,TRBV5-1,TRBJ2-1,TRBD1
CASSTIFLAGVYEQYF,TGTGCCAGCAGCACCATATTCCTAGCGGGAGTATACGAGCAGTACTTC,TRBV11-2,TRBJ2-7,TRBD2
CASSLAYTEAFF,TGTGCCAGCAGCTTGGCCTATACTGAAGCTTTCTTT,TRBV5-6,TRBJ1-1,.
CAVRMGNSQGEKLFF,TGTGCCGTACGGATGGGGAACAGCCAGGGTGAAAAACTGTTTTTT,TRBV30,TRBJ1-4,.
CASSYRETGSGNTIYF,TGTGCCAGCAGTTACCGGGAAACTGGCTCTGGAAACACCATATATTTT,TRBV6-5,TRBJ1-3,.
CASSKGNEQYF,TGTGCCAGCAGTAAGGGGAACGAGCAGTACTTC,TRBV2,TRBJ2-7,.
CASSLTGPNTEALF,TGTGCCAGCAGCTTGACAGGGCCGAACACTGAAGCTCTCTTT,TRBV5-6,TRBJ1-1,.
CAWKDPGLKVPGELFF,TGTGCCTGGAAAGACCCGGGACTCAAGGTTCCCGGGGAGCTGTTTTTT,TRBV30,TRBJ2-2,.
CASSLGGGGTKSYNEQFF,TGTGCCAGCAGCTTGGGGGGGGGTGGGACAAAGTCCTACAATGAGCAGTTCTTC,TRBV11-2,TRBJ2-1,.
CASRSGETQYF,TGTGCCAGCAGGTCCGGGGAGACCCAGTACTTC,TRBV11-2,TRBJ2-5,.
CASSLSSGGHNEQFF,TGTGCCAGCAGCCTCTCTAGCGGGGGGCACAATGAGCAGTTCTTC,TRBV5-6,TRBJ2-1,TRBD2
CASSLREFYEQFF,TGCGCCAGCAGTTTGCGGGAGTTCTATGAGCAGTTCTTC,TRBV5-1,TRBJ2-1,TRBD2
CSGLIWTGKYEQYF,TGCAGCGGGTTGATTTGGACAGGAAAATACGAGCAGTACTTC,TRBV29-1,TRBJ2-7,TRBD1
CASSSPSGSNEQFF,TGCGCCAGCAGCTCCCCTTCCGGGTCAAATGAGCAGTTCTTC,TRBV5-1,TRBJ2-1,.
CASSSPRGFNYGYTF,TGTGCCAGCAGCTCCCCCCGGGGATTCAACTATGGCTACACCTTC,TRBV13,TRBJ1-2,.
CASSPRGLASSTDTQYF,TGTGCCAGCAGTCCCAGAGGGCTGGCCTCTAGCACAGATACGCAGTATTTT,TRBV7-2,TRBJ2-3,.
CASSLDAGVNTEAFF,TGTGCCAGCAGCTTAGACGCAGGTGTGAACACTGAAGCTTTCTTT,TRBV13,TRBJ1-1,.
CASSPDRVGADTQYF,TGTGCCAGCAGTCCGGACAGGGTCGGCGCAGATACGCAGTATTTT,TRBV28,TRBJ2-3,TRBD1
CASSSYPYGSLPNEQFF,TGTGCCAGCAGCTCCTACCCTTACGGGAGCCTACCCAATGAGCAGTTCTTC,TRBV11-3,TRBJ2-1,.
CASSRQGGDTEAFF,TGTGCCAGCAGCAGACAGGGAGGTGACACTGAAGCTTTCTTT,TRBV7-2,TRBJ1-1,TRBD1
CASSEPISGRAHSNEQFF,TGTGCCAGCAGCGAACCGATTAGCGGGAGGGCCCATAGTAATGAGCAGTTCTTC,TRBV9,TRBJ2-1,TRBD2
CASSSGLAGYTDTQYF,TGCGCCAGCAGCTCGGGACTAGCGGGCTACACAGATACGCAGTATTTT,TRBV5-1,TRBJ2-3,TRBD2
CASSPQGGPNTEAFF,TGTGCCAGCAGCCCACAAGGAGGGCCGAACACTGAAGCTTTCTTT,TRBV7-9,TRBJ1-1,.
CASRQGAEQYF,TGTGCCAGCAGACAGGGAGCCGAGCAGTACTTC,TRBV6-5,TRBJ2-7,.
CASSLIREPQDGYTF,TGTGCCAGCAGCTTGATCCGGGAACCCCAGGATGGCTACACCTTC,TRBV5-4,TRBJ1-2,.
CASSSSGNYEQYF,TGTGCCAGCAGTTCCTCCGGGAACTACGAGCAGTACTTC,TRBV27,TRBJ2-7,.
CASSESENQPQHF,TGCGCCAGCAGTGAGTCGGAGAATCAGCCCCAGCATTTT,TRBV10-2,TRBJ1-5,.
CASSPGRRGGKTQYF,TGTGCCAGTAGTCCAGGAAGGCGAGGAGGAAAGACCCAGTACTTC,TRBV19,TRBJ2-5,.
CASSFLTSKSEQFF,TGTGCCAGCAGCTTCCTGACTAGCAAATCTGAGCAGTTCTTC,TRBV7-2,TRBJ2-1,TRBD2
CASSFRQAAPNEKLFF,TGCGCCAGCAGCTTCAGACAGGCTGCTCCTAATGAAAAACTGTTTTTT,TRBV5-1,TRBJ1-4,.
CASGGTGEGYTF,TGTGCTAGTGGTGGGACAGGGGAAGGCTACACCTTC,TRBV12-5,TRBJ1-2,TRBD1
CASSSTGKTNSPLHF,TGTGCCAGCAGCTCGACAGGGAAGACGAATTCACCCCTCCACTTT,TRBV7-3,TRBJ1-6,TRBD1
CASSLGGQGIGTEAFF,TGTGCCAGCAGCTTAGGAGGACAGGGGATCGGGACTGAAGCTTTCTTT,TRBV7-2,TRBJ1-1,TRBD1
CASSKGPGQGEGSFYGYTF,TGTGCCAGCAGCAAAGGGCCGGGACAGGGGGAAGGGTCTTTCTATGGCTACACCTTC,TRBV21-1,TRBJ1-2,.
CASSYFNTGGGYGYTF,TGTGCCAGCAGTTACTTCAATACAGGGGGGGGCTATGGCTACACCTTC,TRBV6-5,TRBJ1-2,TRBD1
CASSLQGSYNSPLHF,TGTGCCAGCAGCTTACAGGGTTCCTATAATTCACCCCTCCACTTT,TRBV7-3,TRBJ1-6,.
CASSTPGTENTEAFF,TGTGCCAGTAGCACCCCCGGGACTGAGAACACTGAAGCTTTCTTT,TRBV19,TRBJ1-1,.
CASSLALAGDTEAFF,TGTGCCAGCAGCTTGGCCCTCGCAGGGGACACTGAAGCTTTCTTT,TRBV5-4,TRBJ1-1,.
CASRPFLVAGELFF,TGTGCCAGCAGGCCATTTTTAGTAGCCGGGGAGCTGTTTTTT,TRBV27,TRBJ2-2,.
CASSPGTSGDEQFF,TGCGCCAGCAGCCCTGGGACTAGCGGAGATGAGCAGTTCTTC,TRBV4-1,TRBJ2-1,TRBD2
CASSLGIAGYTDTQYF,TGTGCCAGCAGCTTGGGAATAGCGGGGTACACAGATACGCAGTATTTT,TRBV5-4,TRBJ2-3,TRBD2
CASSSLAGESYNEQFF,TGTGCCAGCAGCTCCCTAGCGGGAGAATCCTACAATGAGCAGTTCTTC,TRBV5-4,TRBJ2-1,TRBD2
CASRNGLAGGPYEQYF,TGTGCCAGCAGAAACGGACTAGCGGGGGGTCCCTACGAGCAGTACTTC,TRBV5-6,TRBJ2-7,TRBD2